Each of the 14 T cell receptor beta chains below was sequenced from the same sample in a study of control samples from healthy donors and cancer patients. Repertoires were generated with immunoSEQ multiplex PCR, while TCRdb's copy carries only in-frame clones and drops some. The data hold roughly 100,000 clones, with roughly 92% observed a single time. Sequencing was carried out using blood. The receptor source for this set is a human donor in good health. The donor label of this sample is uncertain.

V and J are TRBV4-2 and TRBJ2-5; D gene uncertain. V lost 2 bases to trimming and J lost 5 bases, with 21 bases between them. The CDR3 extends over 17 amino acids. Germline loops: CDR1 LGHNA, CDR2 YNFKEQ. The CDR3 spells CASSQTLGPNLVETQYF. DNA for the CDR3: TGTGCCAGCAGCCAAACTTTAGGACCCAATTTGGTGGAGACCCAGTACTTC.

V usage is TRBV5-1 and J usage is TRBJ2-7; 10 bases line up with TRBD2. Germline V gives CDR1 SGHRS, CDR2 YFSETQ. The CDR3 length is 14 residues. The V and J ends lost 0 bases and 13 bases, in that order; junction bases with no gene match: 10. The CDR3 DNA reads TGCGCCAGCAGCTTGGTGTCGTCTAGCGGGGGAATCTACGTC. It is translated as CASSLVSSSGGIYV.

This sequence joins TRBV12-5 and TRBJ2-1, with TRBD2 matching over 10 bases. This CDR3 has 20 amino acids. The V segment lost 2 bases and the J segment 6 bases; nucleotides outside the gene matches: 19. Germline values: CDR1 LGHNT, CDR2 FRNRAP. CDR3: CASGLTPQAFPSGGLNEQFF. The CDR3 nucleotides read TGTGCTAGTGGTTTGACCCCTCAAGCCTTTCCTAGCGGGGGTCTCAATGAGCAGTTCTTC.

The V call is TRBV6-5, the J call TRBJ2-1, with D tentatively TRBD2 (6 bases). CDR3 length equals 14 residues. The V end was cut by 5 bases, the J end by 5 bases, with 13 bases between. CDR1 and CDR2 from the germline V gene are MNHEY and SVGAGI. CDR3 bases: TGTGCCAGCAGTACCTATGGGGGGAACAATGAGCAGTTCTTC. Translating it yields CASSTYGGNNEQFF.

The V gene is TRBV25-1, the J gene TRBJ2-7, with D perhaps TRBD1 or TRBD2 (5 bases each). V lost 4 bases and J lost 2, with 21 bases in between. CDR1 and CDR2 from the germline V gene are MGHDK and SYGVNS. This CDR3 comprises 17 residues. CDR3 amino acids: CASSARNRDALAYEQYF. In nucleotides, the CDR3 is TGTGCCAGCAGTGCGCGGAACCGGGACGCCTTAGCCTACGAGCAGTACTTC.

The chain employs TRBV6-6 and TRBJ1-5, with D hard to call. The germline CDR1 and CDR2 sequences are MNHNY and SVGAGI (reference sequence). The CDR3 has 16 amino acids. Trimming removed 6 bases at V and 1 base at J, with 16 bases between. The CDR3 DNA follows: TGTGCCAGCAGCCCGCGCTGGGAACTGAGCAATCAGCCCCAGCATTTT. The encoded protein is CASSPRWELSNQPQHF.

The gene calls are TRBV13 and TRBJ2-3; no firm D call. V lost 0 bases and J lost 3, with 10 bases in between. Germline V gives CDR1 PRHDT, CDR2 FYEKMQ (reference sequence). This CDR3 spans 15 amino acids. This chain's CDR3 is CASSLGLGPTDTQYF. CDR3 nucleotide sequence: TGTGCCAGCAGCTTAGGTTTAGGACCTACAGATACGCAGTATTTT.

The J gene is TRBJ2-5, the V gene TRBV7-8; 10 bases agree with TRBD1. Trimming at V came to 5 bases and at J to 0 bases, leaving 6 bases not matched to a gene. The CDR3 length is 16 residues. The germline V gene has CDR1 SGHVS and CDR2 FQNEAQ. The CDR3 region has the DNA TGTGCCAGCAGCCAACGACAGGGGGCGTACCAAGAGACCCAGTACTTC. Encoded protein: CASSQRQGAYQETQYF.

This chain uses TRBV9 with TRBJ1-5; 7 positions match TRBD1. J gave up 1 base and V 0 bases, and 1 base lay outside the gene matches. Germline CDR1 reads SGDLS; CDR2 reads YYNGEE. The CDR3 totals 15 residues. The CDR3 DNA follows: TGTGCCAGCAGCGTAGAGGGGGCAAGCAATCAGCCCCAGCATTTT. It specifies CASSVEGASNQPQHF.

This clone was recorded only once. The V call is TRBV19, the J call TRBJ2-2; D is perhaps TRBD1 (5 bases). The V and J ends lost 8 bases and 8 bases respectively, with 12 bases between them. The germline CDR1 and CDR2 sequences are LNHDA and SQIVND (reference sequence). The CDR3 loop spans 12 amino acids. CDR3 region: CASGISGGELFF. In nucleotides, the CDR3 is TGTGCCAGTGGAATCTCAGGGGGGGAGCTGTTTTTT.

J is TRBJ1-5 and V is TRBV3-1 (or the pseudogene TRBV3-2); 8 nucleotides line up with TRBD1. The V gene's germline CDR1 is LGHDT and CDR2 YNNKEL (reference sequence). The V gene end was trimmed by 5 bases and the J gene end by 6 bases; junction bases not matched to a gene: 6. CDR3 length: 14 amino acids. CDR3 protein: CASSAQGASQPQHF. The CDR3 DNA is TGTGCCAGCAGCGCGCAGGGGGCGAGTCAGCCCCAGCATTTT.

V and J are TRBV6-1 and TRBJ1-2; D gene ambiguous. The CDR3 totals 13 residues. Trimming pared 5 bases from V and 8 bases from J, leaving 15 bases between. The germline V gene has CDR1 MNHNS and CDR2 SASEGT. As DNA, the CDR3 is TGTGCCAGCAGTCATCCAGGCCTCCCGGGCTACACCTTC. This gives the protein CASSHPGLPGYTF.

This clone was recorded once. The CDR3 reads CAWTRSRAATNYGYTF. CDR3 sequence (DNA): TGTGCCTGGACCCGAAGTAGGGCCGCGACTAACTATGGCTACACCTTC. This chain uses TRBV30 with TRBJ1-2; D is unclear. CDR1 is GTSNPN, CDR2 SVGIG, per germline (reference sequence). V lost 4 bases to trimming and J lost 0 bases, with 18 bases between them. The CDR3 sequence is 16 residues long. The full variable domain, in which reference TRBV30 and TRBJ1-2 provide the parts outside the CDR3, is SQTIHQWPATLVQPVGSPLSLECTVEGTSNPNLYWYRQAAGRGLQLLFYSVGIGQISSEVPQNLSASRPQDRQFILSSKKLLLSDSGFYLCAWTRSRAATNYGYTFGSGTRLTVV.

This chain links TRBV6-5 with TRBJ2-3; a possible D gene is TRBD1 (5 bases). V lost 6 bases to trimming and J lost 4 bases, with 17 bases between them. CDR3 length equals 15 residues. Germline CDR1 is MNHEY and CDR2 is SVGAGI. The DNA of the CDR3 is TGTGCCAGCAGATTAGGGGCAGGGTGGGCAGATACGCAGTATTTT. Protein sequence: CASRLGAGWADTQYF.